These 9 T cell receptor beta chains were all obtained from the same sample, sequenced in a study of CD8+ T cells in alopecia areata. Reverse transcription of extracted RNA yielded cDNA, which provided the sequencing template. Sequencing was performed with immunoSEQ multiplex PCR; in TCRdb, only in-frame clones are kept and a portion is missing. The sample carries 9,000 to 15,000 clones, around 63% recorded once. Lesional scalp punch biopsies and peripheral blood came from alopecia areata patients. The specimen sequenced was skin. These receptor sequences come from a human donor with alopecia areata.

This clone was detected only once. V usage is TRBV25-1 and J usage is TRBJ1-3; D is uncertain. The CDR3 loop spans 12 amino acids. Trimming stripped 8 bases from V and 0 bases from J, with 5 bases between. Germline loops: CDR1 MGHDK, CDR2 SYGVNS. The CDR3, as DNA: TGTGCCAGCCTGTCCTCTGGAAACACCATATATTTT. Protein product: CASLSSGNTIYF. Looking up the rest from reference TRBV25-1 and TRBJ1-3 gives the full variable domain: EADIYQTPRYLVIGTGKKITLECSQTMGHDKMYWYQQDPGMELHLIHYSYGVNSTEKGDLSSESTVSRIRTEHFPLTLESARPSHTSQYLCASLSSGNTIYFGEGSWLTVV.

The rearrangement joins TRBV5-4 to TRBJ2-2; possible D gene TRBD2, 5 bases. The ends were cut back, 1 base at V and 4 bases at J, with 11 bases in the middle. Germline V lookup: CDR1 SGHNT, CDR2 YYREEE (reference sequence). This CDR3 is 15 amino acids long. The chain's CDR3 is CASSLPGRRTGELFF. The CDR3 nucleotides read TGTGCCAGCAGCTTGCCGGGGAGACGCACCGGGGAGCTGTTTTTT.

The rearrangement links TRBV7-8 to TRBJ2-1; 12 bases line up with TRBD2. The trim removed 5 bases at V and 8 bases at J, leaving 7 bases unmatched. The germline V gene encodes CDR1 SGHVS and CDR2 FQNEAQ. This CDR3 contains 15 residues. DNA of the CDR3: TGTGCCAGCAGCGAGACTAGCGGGAGAATCGATGAGCAGTTCTTC. As protein: CASSETSGRIDEQFF.

This clone has just a few counts. The chain joins TRBV30 to TRBJ2-2, with TRBD1 matching over 9 bases. Per the germline V gene, CDR1 is GTSNPN and CDR2 is SVGIG (reference sequence). CDR3 length: 13 amino acids. Trimming took 5 bases from V and 5 from J; bases not matched to a gene: 3. CDR3 residues: CAWAGQGTGELFF. In DNA form, the CDR3 reads TGTGCCTGGGCAGGACAGGGGACCGGGGAGCTGTTTTTT.

In DNA form, the CDR3 reads TGTGCCAGCATAGGACAGGCCTACGAGCAGTACTTC. The encoded protein is CASIGQAYEQYF. The chain links TRBV6-1 to TRBJ2-7, with 7 bases fitting TRBD1. The germline V gene has CDR1 MNHNS and CDR2 SASEGT. CDR3 length: 12 residues. The V and J ends lost 7 bases and 2 bases, in that order; junction bases with no gene match: 2.

This clone was counted only a few times. V is TRBV6-5 and J is TRBJ1-3; D gene ambiguous. The ends were cut back, 5 bases at V and 4 bases at J, with 9 bases in the middle. The CDR3 spans 13 residues. Germline V lookup: CDR1 MNHEY, CDR2 SVGAGI. For the CDR3, the DNA is TGTGCCAGCAGTCCCAGCACCGGAAACACCATATATTTT. Encoded protein: CASSPSTGNTIYF.

The chain couples TRBV5-1 to TRBJ2-2, with TRBD2 matching over 12 bases. J lost 7 bases, V lost 0 bases, and 7 bases had no gene match. Germline CDR1 reads SGHRS; CDR2 reads YFSETQ. There are 17 residues in the CDR3. CDR3 residues: CASSLVATSGSGGELFF. CDR3 nucleotides: TGCGCCAGCAGCTTGGTAGCGACTAGCGGGAGTGGCGGGGAGCTGTTTTTT.

This clone has just one count. The chain couples TRBV4-1 to TRBJ1-5; no clear D gene. CDR3 size: 15 residues. Trimming took off 1 base at V and 4 bases at J, with 11 bases between the two ends. The V gene's germline CDR1 is MGHRA and CDR2 YSYEKL. The CDR3 region is CASSQVKSLNQPQHF. Written as DNA, the CDR3 is TGCGCCAGCAGCCAAGTGAAATCCCTAAATCAGCCCCAGCATTTT.

There are a few counts of this clone. The rearrangement uses TRBV6-6 and TRBJ2-3; D not resolved. The V gene lost 7 bases and the J gene lost 0 bases, with 17 bases spanning the gap. CDR3 length: 16 residues. Germline lookup yields CDR1 MNHNY and CDR2 SVGAGI (reference sequence). In DNA form, the CDR3 reads TGTGCCAGCAATGTAAGGCTGAAATCTAGCACAGATACGCAGTATTTT. It specifies CASNVRLKSSTDTQYF.